These 14 T cell receptor beta chains were sequenced from one sample in a study of T cells in Graves' hyperthyroidism and ophthalmopathy. The investigators amplified TCR beta CDR3 regions from RNA transcripts. The HTBI primer set drove a first-round RT-PCR of the TCR CDR3. TCRdb processed the multiplex PCR reads anew with MiXCR; each CDR3 protein has one entry. The repertoire holds 340,000 or so distinct CDR3 sequences, with 15% to 20% as singletons. Sequencing input: blood. These receptors all come from a woman aged 50 to 60 with Graves' hyperthyroidism.

This clonotype was detected ten times or more. J is TRBJ2-4 and V is TRBV27, with 10 bases matching TRBD1. After removal of 1 base from V and 1 base from J, the junction contained 16 bases not matched to a gene. Germline CDR1 reads MNHEY; CDR2 reads SMNVEV (reference sequence). The CDR3 sequence is 21 residues long. The CDR3 loop reads CASSLFETHTGTGDAKNIQYF. The CDR3, as DNA: TGTGCCAGCAGTTTATTTGAGACCCATACCGGGACAGGGGATGCCAAAAACATTCAGTACTTC.

This clonotype occurred a few times. This chain uses TRBV5-1 with TRBJ1-6; no definite D call. Trimming stripped 0 bases from V and 6 bases from J, with 10 bases between. Per the germline V gene, CDR1 is SGHRS and CDR2 is YFSETQ. The length of the CDR3 is 15 residues. In DNA, the CDR3 is TGCGCCAGCAGCTTGGCGGCAGCGCTTAATTCACCCCTCCACTTT. Translation gives CASSLAAALNSPLHF.

On this clonotype itself: A clone one base away is much larger, so this may be a read error. V usage is TRBV10-3 and J usage is TRBJ2-1; D gene ambiguous. Germline V gene data show CDR1 as ENHRY and CDR2 as SYGVKD. There are 12 residues in the CDR3. The ends were cut back, 5 bases at V and 9 bases at J, with 11 bases in the middle. CDR3 DNA sequence: TGTGCCATCAGTCCCCCGGCACGTGAGCAGTTCTTC. Encoded protein: CAISPPAREQFF.

There are many counts of this clonotype. The genes are TRBV18 and TRBJ2-7; D is perhaps TRBD1 (5 bases). The CDR3 is 13 residues long. The V gene's germline CDR1 is KGHSH and CDR2 LQKENI. V was trimmed by 4 bases and J by 6 bases, leaving 13 bases between them. The CDR3 DNA follows: TGTGCCAGCTCACTCGAACAGGACGGCGAGCAGTACTTC. The encoded protein is CASSLEQDGEQYF.

This clonotype has a handful of counts. The chain combines TRBV6-5 with TRBJ2-3, with 8 bases lining up with TRBD2. Germline V gene data show CDR1 as MNHEY and CDR2 as SVGAGI. The trim removed 0 bases at V and 2 bases at J, leaving 7 bases unmatched. This CDR3 is built from 17 residues. The CDR3 loop reads CASSYSSPSGYTDTQYF. CDR3 coding DNA: TGTGCCAGCAGTTACTCGAGCCCTAGCGGGTACACAGATACGCAGTATTTT.

The V gene is TRBV3-1, the J gene TRBJ1-4, with D hard to call. The CDR3 length is 15 residues. Trimming took off 4 bases at V and 4 bases at J, with 13 bases between the two ends. The germline gives CDR1 LGHDT, CDR2 YNNKEL (reference sequence). Here the CDR3 DNA reads TGTGCCAGCAGCCCCTCAAGCGGGGATAATGAAAAACTGTTTTTT. Translation: CASSPSSGDNEKLFF.

CDR3 coding DNA: TGTGCCAGCAGCTTAGGGTCCGGGACTCGCTACAATGAGCAGTTCTTC. It encodes CASSLGSGTRYNEQFF. This sequence joins TRBV7-9 and TRBJ2-1, with TRBD2 as a possible D gene (6 bases). Germline V gene sequence: CDR1 SEHNR, CDR2 FQNEAQ (reference sequence). The germline V and J ends were trimmed by 1 base and 3 bases, with 13 bases remaining between them. The CDR3 consists of 16 residues.

About this clonotype: This may be a read error: a much more frequent sequence differs by one nucleotide. DNA of the CDR3: TGTGCCAGCAGTTACGACAGAGCCTCTGGAAACACCATAGATTTT. Its translation: CASSYDRASGNTIDF. The V and J genes are TRBV6-5 and TRBJ1-3, with D possibly TRBD1 on 5 matching bases. This CDR3 is built from 15 residues. Germline V gene sequence: CDR1 MNHEY, CDR2 SVGAGI.

A word on this clonotype: A much larger clone is a single base away; this may be a read error. This chain links TRBV3-1 with TRBJ2-7; maybe TRBD1 (6 bases). In germline, CDR1 is LGHDT, CDR2 YNNKEL (reference sequence). Trimming shortened V by 3 bases and J by 0 bases, and 12 bases separated the two germline ends. This CDR3 region has 15 residues. The CDR3 nucleotides read TGTGCCAGCAGCCACCACAGGGAATACTCCTACGAGCAGTACTTC. Translation gives CASSHHREYSYEQYF.

Many counts were recorded for this clonotype. The CDR3 DNA reads TGTGCCAGCAGCTTGAGGTATCTCGGCGGAAGCACAGATACGCAGTATTTT. This encodes CASSLRYLGGSTDTQYF. The chain carries TRBV7-8 and TRBJ2-3; D remains ambiguous. Germline V lookup: CDR1 SGHVS, CDR2 FQNEAQ. V was cut by 3 bases and J by 0 bases, with 16 bases left in between. The CDR3 is 17 amino acids. The full variable domain, with the rest looked up from reference TRBV7-8 and TRBJ2-3, is GAGVSQSPRYKVAKRGQDVALRCDPISGHVSLFWYQQALGQGPEFLTYFQNEAQLDKSGLPSDRFFAERPEGSVSTLKIQRTQQEDSAVYLCASSLRYLGGSTDTQYFGPGTRLTVL.

In this sample, this clonotype turned up many times. This chain uses TRBV5-6 with TRBJ2-3; 12 bases align to TRBD2. The CDR3 sequence is 17 residues long. V was pared by 0 bases and J by 0 bases, with 2 bases of the junction left unmatched. CDR1 and CDR2 (germline): SGHDT, YYEEEE. The CDR3 is CASSLGLAGASTDTQYF. CDR3 DNA sequence: TGTGCCAGCAGCTTGGGACTAGCGGGGGCTAGCACAGATACGCAGTATTTT.

This chain connects TRBV10-3 to TRBJ2-1; 8 bases align to TRBD1. Germline V CDR1 and CDR2: ENHRY, SYGVKD. The CDR3 is 15 residues long. The ends lost 6 bases at V and 2 bases at J; junction bases unmatched: 6. CDR3 bases: TGTGCCATCAGCCCGACAGGGGACCCCTACAATGAGCAGTTCTTC. The encoded protein is CAISPTGDPYNEQFF.

This clonotype showed up many times. V and J are TRBV10-3 and TRBJ1-1, with TRBD1 identical over 8 bases. CDR1 and CDR2 (germline): ENHRY, SYGVKD. Germline trimming cut 2 bases from V and 5 bases from J; bases unmatched to any gene: 4. This CDR3 has 14 amino acids. The CDR3 DNA is TGTGCCATCAGTGAGCGGGACAGGTTGACTGAAGCTTTCTTT. This sequence encodes CAISERDRLTEAFF.

This clonotype was counted at least ten times. The V call is TRBV28, the J call TRBJ1-2; 8 nucleotides match TRBD1. CDR3 length: 14 amino acids. The trim removed 6 bases at V and 8 bases at J, leaving 11 bases unmatched. CDR1 is MDHEN and CDR2 is SYDVKM in the germline V gene. The CDR3 loop is CASRSIGTGQGYTF. For the CDR3, the DNA is TGTGCCAGCAGAAGTATCGGGACAGGACAAGGCTACACCTTC.